These 12 T cell receptor beta chains were all obtained from the same sample, sequenced in a study of cytomegalovirus exposure and HLA in healthy donors. 13 Jbeta primers and 60 Vbeta primers were used for the PCR. Clones were read by immunoSEQ multiplex PCR, and TCRdb kept only the in-frame ones, dropping some. Among 130,000 or so clones, roughly 80% were seen once, and the ten largest hold roughly 1.4%. Source material: PBMCs. These receptors all come from a man aged 35 to 55 in good health and CMV-seronegative.

The V gene is TRBV7-2, the J gene TRBJ1-2; 7 positions agree with TRBD1. The CDR3 totals 17 residues. The V segment lost 0 bases and the J segment 1 base; nucleotides outside the gene matches: 8. In germline, CDR1 is SGHTA, CDR2 FQGNSA. The CDR3, as DNA: TGTGCCAGCAGCTTAGCGGCTTCGGGACAGATTAACTATGGCTACACCTTC. Translation gives CASSLAASGQINYGYTF.

In its sample, this clone was seen once. This sequence joins TRBV7-9 and TRBJ2-3; D may be TRBD2 (5 bases). V lost 4 bases to trimming and J lost 7 bases, with 9 bases between them. The CDR3 spans 12 residues. Germline-derived CDR1 and CDR2 are SEHNR and FQNEAQ (reference sequence). CDR3 in amino acids: CASSWTLNTQYF. CDR3 nucleotides: TGTGCCAGCAGCTGGACTCTTAATACGCAGTATTTT.

V gene TRBV6-5 combines with J gene TRBJ2-6; TRBD2 might be the D (5 bases). The CDR3 has 15 amino acids. From germline, CDR1 is MNHEY and CDR2 SVGAGI. Deletions cut 5 bases from V and 12 bases from J, with 20 bases between. CDR3 nucleotides: TGTGCCAGCAGTCCCTCGAGGTCGGGGTATATCGTCCTGACTTTC. Its translation: CASSPSRSGYIVLTF.

The chain uses TRBV5-6 and TRBJ1-5, with D possibly TRBD1 on 6 matching bases. The V gene's germline CDR1 is SGHDT and CDR2 YYEEEE. The CDR3 has 17 residues. V was pared by 3 bases and J by 1 base, with 17 bases between. CDR3 residues: CASSSIRGEGSNQPQHF. Written as DNA, the CDR3 is TGTGCCAGCAGCTCGATTAGGGGGGAGGGGAGCAATCAGCCCCAGCATTTT. The variable domain in full, completed from reference TRBV5-6 and TRBJ1-5, reads DAGVTQSPTHLIKTRGQQVTLRCSPKSGHDTVSWYQQALGQGPQFIFQYYEEEERQRGNFPDRFSGHQFPNYSSELNVNALLLGDSALYLCASSSIRGEGSNQPQHFGDGTRLSIL.

Concerning this clone: Given the absence of the conserved phenylalanine or tryptophan at the CDR3 end, a read error is likely. The chain joins TRBV7-9 to TRBJ1-2, with a possible D match to TRBD1 (6 bases). The CDR3 runs to 15 residues. Germline V lookup: CDR1 SEHNR, CDR2 FQNEAQ (reference sequence). V was clipped by 4 bases and J by 0 bases, with 12 bases between them. The CDR3 loop reads CASSSPGQTNYGYTL. As DNA, the CDR3 is TGTGCCAGCAGCTCCCCGGGACAAACTAACTATGGCTACACCCTC.

The genes are TRBV30 and TRBJ1-4; perhaps TRBD1 as D (6 bases). The V end lost 2 bases, the J end lost 6 bases, and 19 bases lay between the germline ends. Per the germline V gene, CDR1 is GTSNPN and CDR2 is SVGIG (reference sequence). The CDR3 runs 16 residues. In DNA form, the CDR3 reads TGTGCCTGGAGTCCGCCCTTCGGACAGTCGTATGAAAAACTGTTTTTT. Its protein is CAWSPPFGQSYEKLFF. Full variable domain (missing parts from reference TRBV30 and TRBJ1-4): SQTIHQWPATLVQPVGSPLSLECTVEGTSNPNLYWYRQAAGRGLQLLFYSVGIGQISSEVPQNLSASRPQDRQFILSSKKLLLSDSGFYLCAWSPPFGQSYEKLFFGSGTQLSVL.

This chain links TRBV11-2 with TRBJ1-2; D is perhaps TRBD1 (5 bases). Deletions cut 6 bases from V and 3 bases from J, with 8 bases between. CDR1 is SGHAT, CDR2 FQNNGV, per germline. CDR3 length: 12 amino acids. In nucleotides, the CDR3 is TGTGCCAGCAGTTGGGGGGACTATGGCTACACCTTC. The encoded protein is CASSWGDYGYTF.

This clone was detected a few times. The rearrangement joins TRBV2 to TRBJ1-2; 7 bases fit TRBD1. The CDR3 covers 14 residues. From germline, CDR1 is SNHLY and CDR2 FYNNEI. The V gene end was trimmed by 6 bases and the J gene end by 2 bases; junction bases not matched to a gene: 6. This chain's CDR3 is CASREAGGNYGYTF. CDR3 DNA sequence: TGTGCCAGCAGAGAGGCAGGGGGAAACTATGGCTACACCTTC.

The chain carries TRBV4-3 and TRBJ2-1; 9 bases are shared with TRBD1. The CDR3 length is 16 residues. V lost 4 bases and J lost 2; bases outside the gene matches: 6. Germline V gene lookup returns CDR1 LGHNA and CDR2 YSLEER. CDR3 in DNA: TGCGCCAGCAGCCCAAGGACAGGGGAGACCTACAATGAGCAGTTCTTC. Protein sequence: CASSPRTGETYNEQFF.

The J gene is TRBJ2-5, the V gene TRBV5-4, with 8 nucleotides matching TRBD1. The DNA end lines up better with TRBJ2-7; the J call may be wrong. Germline CDR1 is SGHNT and CDR2 is YYREEE (reference sequence). The CDR3 is 16 amino acids. The CDR3 here is CASSSNQGALVYEQYF. CDR3 sequence (DNA): TGTGCCAGCAGTTCCAACCAGGGGGCACTCGTCTACGAGCAGTACTTC.

This chain joins TRBV7-9 and TRBJ2-3; D possibly corresponds to TRBD2 (6 bases). The CDR3 consists of 14 residues. The germline V gene has CDR1 SEHNR and CDR2 FQNEAQ (reference sequence). With 1 base removed from V and 4 bases from J, the gap between germline ends came to 9 bases. In DNA form, the CDR3 reads TGTGCCAGCAGCTTAGAGGCGGGGCCAGATACGCAGTATTTT. Its translation is CASSLEAGPDTQYF.

V is TRBV5-6 and J is TRBJ2-1; D not certain. This CDR3 region has 13 residues. The V end lost 0 bases, the J end lost 5 bases, and 6 bases lay between the germline ends. Germline-derived CDR1 and CDR2 are SGHDT and YYEEEE. This CDR3 reads CASSLAQNNEQFF. The CDR3 DNA reads TGTGCCAGCAGCTTGGCACAGAACAATGAGCAGTTCTTC.